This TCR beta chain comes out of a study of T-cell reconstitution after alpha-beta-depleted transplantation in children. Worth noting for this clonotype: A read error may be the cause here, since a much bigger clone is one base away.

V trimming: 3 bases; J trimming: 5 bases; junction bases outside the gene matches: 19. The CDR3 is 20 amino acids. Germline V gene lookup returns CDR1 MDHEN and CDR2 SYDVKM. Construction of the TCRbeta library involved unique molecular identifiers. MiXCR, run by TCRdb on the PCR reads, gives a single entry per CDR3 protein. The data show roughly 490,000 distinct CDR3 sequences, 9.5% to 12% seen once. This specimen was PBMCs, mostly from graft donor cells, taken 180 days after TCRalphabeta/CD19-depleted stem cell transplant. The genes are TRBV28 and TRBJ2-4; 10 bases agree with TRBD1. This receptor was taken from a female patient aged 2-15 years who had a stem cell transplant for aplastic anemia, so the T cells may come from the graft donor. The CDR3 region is CASSFPLGQGLQLAQNIQYF. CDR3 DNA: TGTGCCAGCAGTTTTCCCCTGGGACAGGGGCTACAATTGGCCCAAAACATTCAGTACTTC.